This TCR beta chain was sequenced during a study of blood T cell repertoires in COVID-19 (dated by TCRdb to 2018 to 2020). About the investigation overall: Samples covering the acute and convalescent phases of COVID-19 were provided by collaborators in the United States, Italy and Spain. Subjects who had been exposed to COVID-19, were actively infected with it, or had recovered from it provided the deeply sampled blood TCRbeta repertoires that made up the dataset. The material from the prospective study consisted of cDNA or gDNA derived from T cells, B-cell-depleted T cells, or PBMCs. Sample metadata almost always included a de-identified subject ID, COVID-19 status, age in years and sex. A freely available public database, intended as a resource for researchers studying the immune response to SARS-CoV-2, is where the repertoires were released. Where available, HLA class I and class II types were taken from metadata supplied by the sample provider and were not determined by assay-based typing. The samples were drawn from the first 160 participants of the ongoing ImmuneRACE study and from 1,254 subjects provided by 6 global collaborators.

CDR1 and CDR2, per the germline V gene (reference sequence), are MNHEY and SMNVEV. Inclusive of the bounding cysteine and phenylalanine, the CDR3 is 13 residues long. Kept here is only the CDR3 DNA, which spans 39 bases and is read in frame from base 1. Relative to germline, V is 0 bases shorter and J is 8 bases shorter, with 10 bases between their ends. TCRbeta CDR3 regions were amplified from genomic DNA by means of the immunoSEQ Assay, a bias-controlled multiplex PCR. On the authors' methods: The number of nucleated cells in each sample was estimated by amplification of reference gene primers within the assay. Sequence reads were collapsed and filtered to measure the absolute abundance of every unique TCRbeta CDR3 rearrangement. For each sample, productive Simpson clonality was calculated by taking the square root of Simpson's diversity index across productive rearrangements. What TCRdb holds here is the immuneACCESS table cut down to in-frame rearrangements. Part of the clones is not present; checked against another copy, under half of the missing clones reflect an unresolved V gene, and the others are unexplained. V, J and clone size are taken as reported in that table, and D and trimming were inferred from the DNA itself. The sample contains approximately 50,000 clones, approximately 89% of them found a single time. Clones ranked in the top ten supply about 6.5% of the sample.

Whole blood was collected in K2EDTA tubes by collaborating institutions according to the institutions' own protocols. For TCRbeta analysis, collaborators shipped samples as frozen whole blood, isolated PBMCs, or DNA extracted from either of those sample types. As concerns this clone: Its antigen is still unknown. The sample holds no much larger clone one base away, and base qualities are not on file.

Results and caveats for the whole study, not just this receptor: The quantity of clinical and demographic metadata differed by source and by participant and was supplied without curation.

The receptor was derived from a man in his 60s with acute or convalescent COVID-19. The chain uses TRBV27 and TRBJ1-2, with no D gene named confidently. Material for sequencing was peripheral blood. Read as DNA, the sequence is TGTGCCAGCAGTTTATCAGCGGGGATCGGCTACACCTTC. Its protein reads: CASSLSAGIGYTF.